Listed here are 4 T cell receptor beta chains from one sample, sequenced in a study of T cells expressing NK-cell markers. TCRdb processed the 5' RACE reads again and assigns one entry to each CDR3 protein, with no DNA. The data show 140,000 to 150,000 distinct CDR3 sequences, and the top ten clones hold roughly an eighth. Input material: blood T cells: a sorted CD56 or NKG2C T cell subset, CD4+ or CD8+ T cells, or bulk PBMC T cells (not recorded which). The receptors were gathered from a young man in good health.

The CDR3 region is CASSPLDRDGPGGPQHF. This sequence joins TRBV6-1 and TRBJ1-5; TCRdb proposes TRBD1, but this gene call is untestable without DNA. CDR3 length: 17 amino acids. Germline V gives CDR1 MNHNS, CDR2 SASEGT.

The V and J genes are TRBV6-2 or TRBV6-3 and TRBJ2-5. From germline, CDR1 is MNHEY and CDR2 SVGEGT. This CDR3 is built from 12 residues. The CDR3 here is CASSYSEETQYF.

The CDR3 loop reads CASSREVAAGELFF. The V and J genes are TRBV19 and TRBJ2-2; TCRdb returns TRBD2, unconfirmable since there is no DNA. This CDR3 comprises 14 residues. Germline CDR1 reads LNHDA; CDR2 reads SQIVND (reference sequence).

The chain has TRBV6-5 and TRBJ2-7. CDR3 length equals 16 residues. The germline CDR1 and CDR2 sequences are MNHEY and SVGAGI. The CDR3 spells CASSYSRVQTSYEQYF.